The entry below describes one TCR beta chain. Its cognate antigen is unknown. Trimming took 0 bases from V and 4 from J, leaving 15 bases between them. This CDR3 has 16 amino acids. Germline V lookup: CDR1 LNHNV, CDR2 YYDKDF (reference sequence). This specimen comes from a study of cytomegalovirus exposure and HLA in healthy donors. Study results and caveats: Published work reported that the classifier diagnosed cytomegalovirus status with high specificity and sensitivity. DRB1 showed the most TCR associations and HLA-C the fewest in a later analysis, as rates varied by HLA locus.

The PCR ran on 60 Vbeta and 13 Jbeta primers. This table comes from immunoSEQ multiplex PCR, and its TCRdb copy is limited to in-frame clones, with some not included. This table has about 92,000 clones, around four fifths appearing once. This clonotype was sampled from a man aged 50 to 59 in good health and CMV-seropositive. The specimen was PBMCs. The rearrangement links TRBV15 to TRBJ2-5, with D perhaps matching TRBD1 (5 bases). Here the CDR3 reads CATSREGAGLLETQYF. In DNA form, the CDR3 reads TGTGCCACCAGCAGAGAAGGGGCAGGGCTTCTAGAGACCCAGTACTTC.